The T cell receptor (beta chain) described here comes from a study of CD8 T cells in ankylosing spondylitis. Notes on the study in general: Disease-linked clones displayed a CD8+ phenotype and appeared relatively rarely in peripheral blood.

V was clipped by 4 bases and J by 2 bases; unmatched bases: 5. CDR3 size: 15 residues. Germline values: CDR1 LGHNA, CDR2 YNFKEQ. Generation of TCR beta libraries employed quantitative 5'-RACE incorporating molecular barcodes. From the 5' RACE reads, TCRdb called clonotypes with MiXCR, one entry per CDR3 protein. The sample lists some 130,000 distinct CDR3 sequences; more than 5.5% were seen once. This clonotype was seen ten or more times. The target antigen is unknown. The rearrangement links TRBV4-2 to TRBJ2-1; TRBD2 matches 7 bases. The TCR was taken from a female donor with ankylosing spondylitis or in good health (not recorded which). The sequenced material came from blood, either unsorted or a sorted T cell fraction (not recorded which). CDR3 residues: CASSLGGDPYNEQFF. Written as DNA, the CDR3 is TGTGCCAGCAGCCTTGGGGGGGACCCCTACAATGAGCAGTTCTTC.